This T cell receptor (beta chain) was profiled in a study of CXCR3-negative and CXCR3-positive naive CD8 T cells (dated by TCRdb to about 2019). For context, the study as a whole: In total, about 130 million TRB reads were obtained, which works out to roughly 1.5 +/- 0.3 million reads per library. TRBV-TRBJ cluster analysis included naive subsets from about five donors and memory cells from 3 donors. Diversity and physicochemical repertoire analyses covered 11 donors pooled from two independent experiments. Study-wide findings and limitations: Compared with CXCR3-negative naive cells, CXCR3-positive naive cells had TRB CDR3s with higher hydrophobicity (lower Kidera factor 4), lower energy, and higher strength and volume indices. Freshly isolated PBMCs were used for most assays because CXCR3 expression partially decreased after cryopreservation. Because surface CD5, which has been linked to self-reactivity in mice, was comparable between naive subsets, TCR interaction strength was also inferred from TRB CDR3 physicochemical properties. Similar TRBV-TRBJ usage was shown by naive CXCR3-negative and CXCR3-positive cells from the same donor, whereas distinct patterns were shown by memory cells. Comparably high repertoire diversity was found in both naive subsets, whereas much lower repertoire diversity was found in memory CD8+ T cells.

Instrument on record: NextSeq 550. The Human TCR Profiling Kit (MiLaboratory) was used to prepare UMI-labeled 5' RACE TRB cDNA libraries. The full amount of extracted RNA was used for cDNA synthesis, and the full amount of resulting cDNA was used for PCR amplification. The libraries were made side by side, with each library going through the same number of PCR cycles. Per the authors' processing: With a requirement of at least two reads per UMI, MIGEC and MiXCR extracted about 50,000 +/- 10,000 unique UMI-labeled TRB cDNA molecules per library. Each library averaged 40,000 +/- 10,000 functional in-frame TRB CDR3 nucleotide clonotypes without stop codons. After downsampling to 5000 UMI-labeled TRB molecules per sample, diversity metrics such as normalized Shannon-Wiener and Chao1 were calculated in VDJtools. VDJtools computed clonotype-size-weighted physicochemical properties of the central five CDR3 residues: interaction energy, strength, volume and Kidera factor 4. Following TCRdb reprocessing, every CDR3 protein sequence forms one entry, and DNA is not provided. The authors' filters were not applied to this entry. The sample table records tens of thousands of distinct CDR3 sequences. Roughly 0.73% of the sample is in the top ten clones.

The germline V gene gives CDR1 as SGDLS and CDR2 as YYNGEE. The CDR3 holds 15 amino acids from the cysteine to the phenylalanine. No nucleotide data were recorded. For each CD8+ T cell subset, flow sorting was done in triplicate, and a few hundred thousand cells per subset went directly into RLT lysis buffer. To exclude memory contaminants, naive CD8+ T cells were stringently defined as CD45RO-CCR7+CD27+CD95-. Peripheral blood mononuclear cells were isolated from buffy coats by standard density gradient centrifugation. Naive CXCR3-negative and CXCR3-positive CD8+ T cells were flow-sorted on a FACSAria III. Total RNA was extracted from sorted cells with an RNeasy Mini Kit. Turning to this clonotype: The specificity of this receptor is unknown.

The chain was built from TRBV9 and TRBJ2-1; TCRdb's D gene call, TRBD2, goes unchecked for lack of DNA. The sequence derives from a human donor in good health. Some clones in this sample may be carry-over from other donors' samples. Sequenced: naive CXCR3+ CD8+ T cells from blood. The cell subset or site label, read with the paper, signifies: CD45RO-CCR7+CD27+CD95- naive CD8+ T cells expressing CXCR3 (TNR3+). The CDR3 loop reads CASSDPGLAENEQFF.